The 9 T cell receptor beta chains given below trace back to one sample, sequenced in a study of shared clonotypes between healthy human individuals. Assay: immunoSEQ multiplex PCR; the TCRdb copy retains only in-frame clones and omits some. In the table there are about 2.3 million clones, 80% to 95% of which are singletons. Input material: naive CD4+ T cells from PBMCs. Subset denoted: CD45RA+ positively selected. The receptors derive from a man younger than 35 in good health. Some clones in this sample may be carry-over from other donors' samples.

The J gene is TRBJ2-7, the V gene TRBV28; D is unresolved. Trimming removed 1 base from V and 2 bases from J, with 6 bases in between. The germline V gene has CDR1 MDHEN and CDR2 SYDVKM. This CDR3 is built from 13 residues. The CDR3 nucleotides read TGTGCCAGCAGTTTATCACAAACCTACGAGCAGTACTTC. Protein: CASSLSQTYEQYF.

The V gene is TRBV5-1, the J gene TRBJ2-7; perhaps TRBD1 as D (5 bases). The CDR3 is 13 residues long. Germline assignment: CDR1 SGHRS and CDR2 YFSETQ. The V gene lost 3 bases and the J gene lost 4 bases, with 11 bases spanning the gap. The CDR3 protein is CASSWQGQYEQYF. In DNA, the CDR3 is TGCGCCAGCAGCTGGCAGGGTCAATACGAGCAGTACTTC. The full variable domain, its missing parts supplied by reference TRBV5-1 and TRBJ2-7, is KAGVTQTPRYLIKTRGQQVTLSCSPISGHRSVSWYQQTPGQGLQFLFEYFSETQRNKGNFPGRFSGRQFSNSRSEMNVSTLELGDSALYLCASSWQGQYEQYFGPGTRLTVT.

The gene calls are TRBV27 and TRBJ1-5; 8 bases line up with TRBD1. The CDR3 totals 18 residues. Germline values: CDR1 MNHEY, CDR2 SMNVEV (reference sequence). Trimming took 3 bases from V and 3 from J; bases not matched to a gene: 13. Here the CDR3 reads CASSLTGELRLINQPQHF. CDR3 DNA: TGTGCCAGCAGTTTGACAGGGGAACTTAGGCTAATCAATCAGCCCCAGCATTTT.

The rearrangement links TRBV30 to TRBJ2-7; D gene uncertain. Trimming left V 2 bases short and J 6 bases short, with 14 bases between. Germline CDR1 GTSNPN, CDR2 SVGIG (reference sequence). This CDR3 contains 13 residues. The CDR3: CAWSWVLWGEQYF. In DNA, the CDR3 is TGTGCCTGGAGTTGGGTCCTTTGGGGCGAGCAGTACTTC.

The chain has TRBV4-1 and TRBJ2-5, with a tentative D call TRBD2 (5 bases). This CDR3 has 15 residues. The V gene's germline CDR1 is MGHRA and CDR2 YSYEKL. V dropped 0 bases and J dropped 2 bases, with 10 bases sitting between them. CDR3: CASSQEWRLQETQYF. The CDR3 DNA is TGCGCCAGCAGCCAAGAGTGGAGACTACAAGAGACCCAGTACTTC.

This clone was picked up one time. CDR3: CASSRNDGGHSEAFF. For the CDR3, the DNA is TGTGCCAGCAGCCGCAACGACGGGGGGCATAGTGAAGCTTTCTTT. This rearrangement joins TRBV7-2 to TRBJ1-1, with D tentatively TRBD1 (6 bases). V dropped 5 bases and J dropped 7 bases, with 20 bases sitting between them. This CDR3 is 15 amino acids long. CDR1 and CDR2 (germline): SGHTA, FQGNSA.

Concerning this clone: Other DNA variants within this sample encode the same CDR3. This chain links TRBV5-1 with TRBJ2-2; D is uncertain. The CDR3 sequence is 15 residues long. Germline V gene data show CDR1 as SGHRS and CDR2 as YFSETQ. Trimming shortened V by 0 bases and J by 0 bases, and 6 bases separated the two germline ends. The CDR3 DNA is TGCGCCAGCAGCTTGGGGGGAACGAACACCGGGGAGCTGTTTTTT. Translating gives CASSLGGTNTGELFF.

The sample holds one count of this clone. At one of its ends the junction is not consistent with the germline gene, which may arise from a read error. This chain joins TRBV28 and TRBJ2-3, with TRBD2 identical over 8 bases. This CDR3 region has 14 residues. The germline CDR1 and CDR2 sequences are MDHEN and SYDVKM. Here the CDR3 reads CASSGEKREHSRSF. The CDR3 DNA is TGTGCCAGCTCGGGCGAGAAGCGGGAGCACTCCAGATCTTTT. Full variable domain (outside the CDR3, taken from reference TRBV28 and TRBJ2-3): DVKVTQSSRYLVKRTGEKVFLECVQDMDHENMFWYRQDPGLGLRLIYFSYDVKMKEKGDIPEGYSVSREKKERFSLILESASTNQTSMYLCASSGEKREHSRSFGPGTRLTVL.

The V and J genes are TRBV28 and TRBJ2-1, with TRBD2 as a possible D gene (5 bases). CDR3 length: 13 amino acids. Germline V gene lookup returns CDR1 MDHEN and CDR2 SYDVKM. Trimming removed 7 bases from V and 7 bases from J, with 14 bases in between. The CDR3 is CASKKVATNEQFF. In DNA form, the CDR3 reads TGTGCCAGCAAAAAGGTAGCGACGAATGAGCAGTTCTTC. Based on the CDR3 plus reference TRBV28 and TRBJ2-1, the full variable domain is DVKVTQSSRYLVKRTGEKVFLECVQDMDHENMFWYRQDPGLGLRLIYFSYDVKMKEKGDIPEGYSVSREKKERFSLILESASTNQTSMYLCASKKVATNEQFFGPGTRLTVL.